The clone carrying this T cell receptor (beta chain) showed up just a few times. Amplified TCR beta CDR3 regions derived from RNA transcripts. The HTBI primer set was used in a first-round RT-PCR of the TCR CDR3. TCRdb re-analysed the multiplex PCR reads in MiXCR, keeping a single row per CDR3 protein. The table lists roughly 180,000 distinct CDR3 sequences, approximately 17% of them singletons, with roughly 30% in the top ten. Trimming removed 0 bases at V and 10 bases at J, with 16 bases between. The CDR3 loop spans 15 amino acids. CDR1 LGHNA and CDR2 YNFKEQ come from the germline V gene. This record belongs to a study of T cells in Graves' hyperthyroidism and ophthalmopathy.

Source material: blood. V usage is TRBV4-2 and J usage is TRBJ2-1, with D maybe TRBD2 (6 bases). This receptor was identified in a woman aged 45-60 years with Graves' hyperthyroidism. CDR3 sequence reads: CASSQEATRSLEQFF. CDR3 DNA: TGTGCCAGCAGCCAAGAGGCGACTAGAAGCCTGGAGCAGTTCTTC.